The rows below give T cell receptor beta chains drawn from one sample of a study of blood T cell repertoires in COVID-19. Sequencing used immunoSEQ multiplex PCR; TCRdb keeps in-frame clones, though not all of them. The sample carries about 150,000 clones, approximately 81% recorded once. What was sequenced was peripheral blood. These receptors originate from a woman in her sixties or seventies with COVID-19, enrolled during active disease. CDR3s include the opening cysteine and the closing phenylalanine or tryptophan. Each record gives: D gene, clone size, J gene, V gene, CDR3 DNA, CDR3 protein. The D gene is left open where the match is weak. A row's size may be missing; if present it is once, few, many or a size class.

D gene: TRBD1; clone size: .; J gene: TRBJ1-5; V gene: TRBV2; CDR3 DNA: TGTGCCAGCAAGGGACAGGCTAGCAATCAGCCCCAGCATTTT; CDR3 protein: CASKGQASNQPQHF
D gene: .; clone size: .; J gene: TRBJ1-6; V gene: TRBV6-5; CDR3 DNA: TGTGCCAGCAGTTACTCCAAATTTCGGGCCCTCCACTTT; CDR3 protein: CASSYSKFRALHF
D gene: TRBD1; clone size: .; J gene: TRBJ1-1; V gene: TRBV5-1; CDR3 DNA: TGCGCCAGCAGCTTGGCCTTCAGGGGGCCCGGTGAAGCTTTCTTT; CDR3 protein: CASSLAFRGPGEAFF
D gene: .; clone size: .; J gene: TRBJ1-2; V gene: TRBV5-6; CDR3 DNA: TGTGCCAGCAGCTTGGTTTGGGACACAAACTATGGCTACACCTTC; CDR3 protein: CASSLVWDTNYGYTF
D gene: TRBD1; clone size: .; J gene: TRBJ1-2; V gene: TRBV28; CDR3 DNA: TGTGCCAGCAGGGGGGCGCTGGACAGGGGCTATGGCTACACCTTC; CDR3 protein: CASRGALDRGYGYTF
D gene: TRBD2; clone size: .; J gene: TRBJ2-5; V gene: TRBV5-4; CDR3 DNA: TGTGCCAGCAGCTACGGACTAGCGGGGGCTAGGGAGACCCAGTACTTC; CDR3 protein: CASSYGLAGARETQYF
D gene: TRBD2; clone size: .; J gene: TRBJ2-7; V gene: TRBV19; CDR3 DNA: TGTGCCAGTACCTTCCGAGGGGAGGGCATCTACGAGCAGTACTTC; CDR3 protein: CASTFRGEGIYEQYF
D gene: .; clone size: .; J gene: TRBJ1-2; V gene: TRBV10-3; CDR3 DNA: TGTGCCATCAGTGATACTAACTATGGCTACACCTTC; CDR3 protein: CAISDTNYGYTF
D gene: .; clone size: .; J gene: TRBJ1-5; V gene: TRBV28; CDR3 DNA: TGTGCCAGCAGTACCCCAAAACCGGGGGATTGGGGTCAGCCCCAGCATTTT; CDR3 protein: CASSTPKPGDWGQPQHF
D gene: .; clone size: .; J gene: TRBJ1-4; V gene: TRBV27; CDR3 DNA: TGTGCCAGCAACCGGACCCCCGGGACACTGCTTGAAAAACTGTTTTTT; CDR3 protein: CASNRTPGTLLEKLFF
D gene: .; clone size: .; J gene: TRBJ1-5; V gene: TRBV3-1/TRBV3-2; CDR3 DNA: TGTGCCAGCAGCCTTACAGGGCGGAGGCCCCAGCATTTT; CDR3 protein: CASSLTGRRPQHF
D gene: .; clone size: .; J gene: TRBJ1-4; V gene: TRBV5-6; CDR3 DNA: TGTGCCAGCAGCTTGAGTAGGGGCCTCGCAACTAATGAAAAACTGTTTTTT; CDR3 protein: CASSLSRGLATNEKLFF
D gene: TRBD1; clone size: .; J gene: TRBJ1-2; V gene: TRBV6-6; CDR3 DNA: TGTGCCAGCAGCGGACAGGGGGCGAGAGGCTACACCTTC; CDR3 protein: CASSGQGARGYTF
D gene: .; clone size: .; J gene: TRBJ1-2; V gene: TRBV3-1/TRBV3-2; CDR3 DNA: TGTGCCAGCAGCCAGTTGACAGGAGACTATGGCTACACCTTC; CDR3 protein: CASSQLTGDYGYTF
D gene: .; clone size: .; J gene: TRBJ1-3; V gene: TRBV18; CDR3 DNA: TGTGCCAGCTCACCCAGCTCTGGAAACACCATATATTTT; CDR3 protein: CASSPSSGNTIYF
D gene: TRBD2; clone size: .; J gene: TRBJ2-7; V gene: TRBV18; CDR3 DNA: TGTGCCAGCTCACCCAAAACTAGCGGGAGTGGCGAGCAGTACTTC; CDR3 protein: CASSPKTSGSGEQYF
D gene: .; clone size: .; J gene: TRBJ1-2; V gene: TRBV6-2/TRBV6-3; CDR3 DNA: TGTGCCAGCAGTTGGGGACTGTGGGGCTACACCTTC; CDR3 protein: CASSWGLWGYTF
D gene: TRBD1; clone size: .; J gene: TRBJ1-3; V gene: TRBV25-1; CDR3 DNA: TGTGCCAGCAGGGGGACAGGGCGAAACACCATATATTTT; CDR3 protein: CASRGTGRNTIYF
D gene: TRBD1; clone size: .; J gene: TRBJ1-2; V gene: TRBV18; CDR3 DNA: TGTGCCAGCTCACCAAATCGGGACAGAGCTAACTATGGCTACACCTTC; CDR3 protein: CASSPNRDRANYGYTF
D gene: .; clone size: .; J gene: TRBJ1-3; V gene: TRBV19; CDR3 DNA: TGTGCCAGTTCTTTTCAGGGGTCGCCTGGAAACACCATATATTTT; CDR3 protein: CASSFQGSPGNTIYF
D gene: .; clone size: .; J gene: TRBJ2-2; V gene: TRBV7-9; CDR3 DNA: TGTGCCAGCAGCGTGGGCCAGGGGACCGGGGAGCTGTTTTTT; CDR3 protein: CASSVGQGTGELFF
D gene: TRBD1; clone size: .; J gene: TRBJ1-2; V gene: TRBV6-5; CDR3 DNA: TGTGCCAGCAGGAGGGCCGGGACAGGGGACTATGGCTACACCTTC; CDR3 protein: CASRRAGTGDYGYTF
D gene: .; clone size: few; J gene: TRBJ1-5; V gene: TRBV30; CDR3 DNA: TGTGCCTGGAGTGATCAGGGAAATCAGCCCCAGCATTTT; CDR3 protein: CAWSDQGNQPQHF
D gene: .; clone size: .; J gene: TRBJ2-7; V gene: TRBV6-6; CDR3 DNA: TGTGCCAGCAGTTACTTGGGACTCCCCCAGTCCTACGAGCAGTACTTC; CDR3 protein: CASSYLGLPQSYEQYF
D gene: .; clone size: .; J gene: TRBJ1-1; V gene: TRBV5-6; CDR3 DNA: TGTGCCAGCAGCTTGCCAGGGTACGGGTTGGACACTGAAGCTTTCTTT; CDR3 protein: CASSLPGYGLDTEAFF
D gene: .; clone size: .; J gene: TRBJ2-7; V gene: TRBV20-1; CDR3 DNA: TGCAGTGCTAGACAGGGTAACGAGCAGTACTTC; CDR3 protein: CSARQGNEQYF
D gene: .; clone size: .; J gene: TRBJ1-1; V gene: TRBV19; CDR3 DNA: TGTGCCAGTAGTAACCCCGGTATCACTGAAGCTTTCTTT; CDR3 protein: CASSNPGITEAFF
D gene: .; clone size: .; J gene: TRBJ1-1; V gene: TRBV6-5; CDR3 DNA: TGTGCCACTAGGTTAGTTGGAGCGAACACTGAAGCTTTCTTT; CDR3 protein: CATRLVGANTEAFF
D gene: .; clone size: .; J gene: TRBJ1-2; V gene: TRBV28; CDR3 DNA: TGTGCCAGCAGTTTTTTCGGTGGCTACACCTTC; CDR3 protein: CASSFFGGYTF
D gene: .; clone size: .; J gene: TRBJ1-3; V gene: TRBV15; CDR3 DNA: TGTGCCACCAGCAGAGATGGTGGCAGTGGAAACACCATATATTTT; CDR3 protein: CATSRDGGSGNTIYF
D gene: .; clone size: .; J gene: TRBJ1-6; V gene: TRBV6-5; CDR3 DNA: TGTGCCAGCAGAAAAGACAGACGAGATAATTCACCCCTCCACTTT; CDR3 protein: CASRKDRRDNSPLHF
D gene: .; clone size: .; J gene: TRBJ1-4; V gene: TRBV18; CDR3 DNA: TGTGCCAGCTCACCAAGTACAGGGAATGAAAAACTGTTTTTT; CDR3 protein: CASSPSTGNEKLFF
D gene: .; clone size: .; J gene: TRBJ1-1; V gene: TRBV5-1; CDR3 DNA: TGCGCCAGCAGCTTGAACTATAGAGGGAACACTGAAGCTTTCTTT; CDR3 protein: CASSLNYRGNTEAFF
D gene: TRBD1; clone size: .; J gene: TRBJ2-3; V gene: TRBV3-1/TRBV3-2; CDR3 DNA: TGTGCCAGCAGCACTTACAGGGGGCAGACAGATACGCAGTATTTT; CDR3 protein: CASSTYRGQTDTQYF
D gene: TRBD1; clone size: once; J gene: TRBJ1-2; V gene: TRBV6-6; CDR3 DNA: TGTGCCAGCAGGGGAGGACAGGGAGGAATCTATGGCTACACCTTC; CDR3 protein: CASRGGQGGIYGYTF
D gene: .; clone size: .; J gene: TRBJ1-1; V gene: TRBV5-1; CDR3 DNA: TGCGCCAGCAGCTTTCGCCCAACAGACAGCGGGAGGACTGAAGCTTTCTTT; CDR3 protein: CASSFRPTDSGRTEAFF
D gene: .; clone size: few; J gene: TRBJ2-5; V gene: TRBV7-6; CDR3 DNA: TGTGCCAGCAGCTTAAATAAAGGCGGGGAAGAGACCCAGTACTTC; CDR3 protein: CASSLNKGGEETQYF
D gene: .; clone size: few; J gene: TRBJ1-5; V gene: TRBV3-1/TRBV3-2; CDR3 DNA: TGTGCCAGCAGCCAACAGGACACCAATCAGCCCCAGCATTTT; CDR3 protein: CASSQQDTNQPQHF
D gene: TRBD2; clone size: .; J gene: TRBJ2-3; V gene: TRBV7-2; CDR3 DNA: TGTGCCAGCAGCTTAGGAGGTAGCGGGAGACGAACAGATACGCAGTATTTT; CDR3 protein: CASSLGGSGRRTDTQYF
D gene: .; clone size: .; J gene: TRBJ1-5; V gene: TRBV6-1; CDR3 DNA: TGTGCCAGCAGTGAAGGACATGGAAATCAGCCCCAGCATTTT; CDR3 protein: CASSEGHGNQPQHF
D gene: .; clone size: .; J gene: TRBJ1-4; V gene: TRBV11-2; CDR3 DNA: TGTGCCAGCAGCCGTAGCCCTCCTGAAAAACTGTTTTTT; CDR3 protein: CASSRSPPEKLFF
D gene: .; clone size: .; J gene: TRBJ1-4; V gene: TRBV5-6; CDR3 DNA: TGTGCCAGCAGCTTGGTGGCGGGGGCTGAAAAACTGTTTTTT; CDR3 protein: CASSLVAGAEKLFF
D gene: TRBD2; clone size: .; J gene: TRBJ2-3; V gene: TRBV9; CDR3 DNA: TGTGCCAGCAGCCAAACGACCCCGGGACTAGCGGGAGGGAGCACAGATACGCAGTATTTT; CDR3 protein: CASSQTTPGLAGGSTDTQYF
D gene: .; clone size: .; J gene: TRBJ2-1; V gene: TRBV27; CDR3 DNA: TGTGCCAGCAGTTTCATGTTGTCCGGGACCCCCTTTGGAGGGGAGCAGTTCTTC; CDR3 protein: CASSFMLSGTPFGGEQFF